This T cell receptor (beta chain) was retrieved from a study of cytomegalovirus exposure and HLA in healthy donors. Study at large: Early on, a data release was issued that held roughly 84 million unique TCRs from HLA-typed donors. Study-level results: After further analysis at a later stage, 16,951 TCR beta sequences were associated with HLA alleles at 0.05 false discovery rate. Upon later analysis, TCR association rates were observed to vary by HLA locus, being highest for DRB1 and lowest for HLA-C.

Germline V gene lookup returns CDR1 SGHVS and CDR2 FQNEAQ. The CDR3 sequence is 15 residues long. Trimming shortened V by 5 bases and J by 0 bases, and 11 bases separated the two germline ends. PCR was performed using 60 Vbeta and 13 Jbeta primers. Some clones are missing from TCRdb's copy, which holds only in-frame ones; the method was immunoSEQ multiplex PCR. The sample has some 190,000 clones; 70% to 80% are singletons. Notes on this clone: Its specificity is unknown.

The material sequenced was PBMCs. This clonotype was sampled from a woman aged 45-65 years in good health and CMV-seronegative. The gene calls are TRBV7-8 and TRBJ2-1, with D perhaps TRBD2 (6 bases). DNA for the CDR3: TGTGCCAGCAGCATACTAGCAAGCTCCTACAATGAGCAGTTCTTC. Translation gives CASSILASSYNEQFF. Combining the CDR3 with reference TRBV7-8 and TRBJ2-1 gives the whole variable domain GAGVSQSPRYKVAKRGQDVALRCDPISGHVSLFWYQQALGQGPEFLTYFQNEAQLDKSGLPSDRFFAERPEGSVSTLKIQRTQQEDSAVYLCASSILASSYNEQFFGPGTRLTVL.